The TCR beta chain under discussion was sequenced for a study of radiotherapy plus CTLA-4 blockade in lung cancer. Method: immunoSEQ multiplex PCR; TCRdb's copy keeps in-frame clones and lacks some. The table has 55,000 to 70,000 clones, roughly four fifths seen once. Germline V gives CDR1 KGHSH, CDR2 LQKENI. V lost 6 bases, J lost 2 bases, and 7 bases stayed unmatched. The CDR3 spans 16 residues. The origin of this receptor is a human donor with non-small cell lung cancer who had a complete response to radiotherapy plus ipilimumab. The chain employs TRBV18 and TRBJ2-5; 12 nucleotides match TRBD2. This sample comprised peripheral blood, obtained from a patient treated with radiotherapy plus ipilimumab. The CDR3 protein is CASSPGLAGLQETQYF. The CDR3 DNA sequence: TGTGCCAGCTCCCCGGGACTAGCGGGCCTTCAAGAGACCCAGTACTTC.